Listed below are T cell receptor beta chains from one sample, sequenced in a study of blood T cells in healthy people across ages. Using its own MiXCR run on the 5' RACE reads, TCRdb lists one record per CDR3 protein. Counted here are some 1.8 million distinct CDR3 sequences, roughly two fifths occurring once; the ten biggest clones make up under 25%. Sample: blood. The receptors originated from a human donor in good health. Each CDR3 is given with its conserved first and last residue.

J gene,V gene,CDR3 protein
TRBJ2-7,TRBV12-3/TRBV12-4,CASRTTGGRRYEQYF
TRBJ1-2,TRBV4-3,CASSQDWDSYGYTF
TRBJ2-6,TRBV7-9,CASSTPGSGANVLTF
TRBJ2-7,TRBV12-3/TRBV12-4,CASTPKTHSYEQYF
TRBJ2-7,TRBV9,CASSVGADTYEQYF
TRBJ1-5,TRBV6-2/TRBV6-3,CASSGPGGGGGNQPQHF
TRBJ1-3,TRBV29-1,CSATLSGNTIYF
TRBJ1-2,TRBV29-1,CSVVGRVSYGYTF
TRBJ1-5,TRBV6-1,CASSLEGTGKSPLPQHF
TRBJ2-3,TRBV20-1,CSARAETSGDTDTQYF
TRBJ1-6,TRBV15,CATSPKIHSYNSPLHF
TRBJ2-7,TRBV7-2,CASSMSGGSYEQYF
TRBJ1-1,TRBV11-2,CASGLGWGYEAFF
TRBJ2-5,TRBV19,CASSPDTASETQYF
TRBJ1-1,TRBV7-2,CASSLVGYTANTEAFF
TRBJ2-7,TRBV20-1,CSARGQGRHEQYF
TRBJ1-3,TRBV20-1,CSARDPRGHNTIYF
TRBJ2-7,TRBV5-1,CASSLGLTNYEQYF
TRBJ1-4,TRBV7-9,CASSSLMLSGEKLFF
TRBJ2-1,TRBV10-3,CAISEKRGGNNEQFF
TRBJ1-4,TRBV7-2,CASSPSGGYGATNEKLFF
TRBJ2-1,TRBV29-1,CSVSSSGSYNEQFF
TRBJ1-1,TRBV5-1,CASSGYSNTEAFF
TRBJ1-2,TRBV7-9,CASSLRGDGKRYGYTF
TRBJ2-1,TRBV12-3/TRBV12-4,CASSLLDAREQFF
TRBJ2-7,TRBV29-1,CSARDRTYEQYF
TRBJ1-2,TRBV7-2,CASSLDRYYPCTF
-,TRBV25-1,CASISSGSRAYEQYF
TRBJ2-6,TRBV7-2,CASERKGSGANVLTF
TRBJ2-7,TRBV5-1,CASSPPGGNKFF
TRBJ2-4,TRBV29-1,CSVEGALSKNIQYF
TRBJ2-4,TRBV7-9,CASSRMRTGGEQYF
TRBJ2-1,TRBV6-1,CASSDLEDRFF
TRBJ2-3,TRBV7-9,CASSTNGQGGDTDTQYF
TRBJ2-2,TRBV5-1,CASRSGFNTGELFF
TRBJ2-4,TRBV5-1,CASSLSGVAKNIQYF
TRBJ1-1,TRBV12-3/TRBV12-4,CASSLGQDSPRGTEAFF